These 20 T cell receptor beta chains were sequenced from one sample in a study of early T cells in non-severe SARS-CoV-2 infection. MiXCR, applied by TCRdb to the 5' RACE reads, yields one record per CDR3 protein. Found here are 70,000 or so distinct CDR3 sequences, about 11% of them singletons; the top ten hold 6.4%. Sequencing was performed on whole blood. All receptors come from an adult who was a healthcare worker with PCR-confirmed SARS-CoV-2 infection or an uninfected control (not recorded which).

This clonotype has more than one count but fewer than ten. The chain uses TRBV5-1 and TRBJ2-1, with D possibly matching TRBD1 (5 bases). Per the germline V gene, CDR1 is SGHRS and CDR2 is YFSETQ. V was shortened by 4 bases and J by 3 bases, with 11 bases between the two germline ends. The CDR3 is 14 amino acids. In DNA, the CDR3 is TGCGCCAGCAGCCACGATAGGGGCTACAATGAGCAGTTCTTC. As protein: CASSHDRGYNEQFF. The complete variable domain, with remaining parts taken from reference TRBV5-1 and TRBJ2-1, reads KAGVTQTPRYLIKTRGQQVTLSCSPISGHRSVSWYQQTPGQGLQFLFEYFSETQRNKGNFPGRFSGRQFSNSRSEMNVSTLELGDSALYLCASSHDRGYNEQFFGPGTRLTVL.

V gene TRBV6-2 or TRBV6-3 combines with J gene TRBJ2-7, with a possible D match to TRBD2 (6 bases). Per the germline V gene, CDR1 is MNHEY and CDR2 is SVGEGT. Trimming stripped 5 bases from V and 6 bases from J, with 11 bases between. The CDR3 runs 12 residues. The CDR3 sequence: CASSRAGAEQYF. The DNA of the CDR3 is TGTGCCAGCAGTCGAGCGGGTGCCGAGCAGTACTTC.

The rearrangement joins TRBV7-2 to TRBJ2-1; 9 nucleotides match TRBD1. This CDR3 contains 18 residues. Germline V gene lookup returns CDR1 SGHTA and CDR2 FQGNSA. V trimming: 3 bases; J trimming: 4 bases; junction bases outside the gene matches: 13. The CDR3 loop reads CASSFSWGDRGNYNEQFF. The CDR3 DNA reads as TGTGCCAGCAGCTTTTCATGGGGAGACAGGGGGAATTACAATGAGCAGTTCTTC. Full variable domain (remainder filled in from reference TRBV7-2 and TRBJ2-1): GAGVSQSPSNKVTEKGKDVELRCDPISGHTALYWYRQSLGQGLEFLIYFQGNSAPDKSGLPSDRFSAERTGGSVSTLTIQRTQQEDSAVYLCASSFSWGDRGNYNEQFFGPGTRLTVL.

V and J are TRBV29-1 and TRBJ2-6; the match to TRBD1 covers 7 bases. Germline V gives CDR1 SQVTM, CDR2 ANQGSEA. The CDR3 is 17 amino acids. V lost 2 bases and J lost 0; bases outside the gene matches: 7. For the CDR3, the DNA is TGCAGCGTTGAAAGACAGGGCCCTAACTCTGGGGCCAACGTCCTGACTTTC. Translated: CSVERQGPNSGANVLTF.

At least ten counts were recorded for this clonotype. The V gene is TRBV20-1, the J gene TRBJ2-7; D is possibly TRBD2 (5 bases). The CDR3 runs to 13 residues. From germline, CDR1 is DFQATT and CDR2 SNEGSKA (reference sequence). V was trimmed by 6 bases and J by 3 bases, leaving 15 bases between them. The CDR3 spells CSASRSGSYEQYF. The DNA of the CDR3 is TGCAGTGCGAGTCGCAGCGGAAGCTACGAGCAGTACTTC.

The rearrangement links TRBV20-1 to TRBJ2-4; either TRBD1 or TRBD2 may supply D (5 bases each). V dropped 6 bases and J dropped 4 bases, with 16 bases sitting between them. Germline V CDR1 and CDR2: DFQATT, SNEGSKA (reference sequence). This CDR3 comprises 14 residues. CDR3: CSAWWGNSKNIQYF. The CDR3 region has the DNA TGCAGTGCGTGGTGGGGGAATAGTAAAAACATTCAGTACTTC.

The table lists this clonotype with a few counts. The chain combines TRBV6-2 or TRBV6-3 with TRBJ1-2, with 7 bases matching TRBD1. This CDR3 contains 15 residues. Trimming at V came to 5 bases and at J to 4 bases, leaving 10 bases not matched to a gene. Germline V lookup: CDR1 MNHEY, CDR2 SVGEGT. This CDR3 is CASSPGTAESYGYTF. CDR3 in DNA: TGTGCCAGCAGTCCTGGGACAGCAGAAAGCTATGGCTACACCTTC.

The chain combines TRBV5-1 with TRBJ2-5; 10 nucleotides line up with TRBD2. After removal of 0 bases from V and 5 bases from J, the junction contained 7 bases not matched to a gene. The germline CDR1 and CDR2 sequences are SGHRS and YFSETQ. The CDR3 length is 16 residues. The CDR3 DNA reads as TGCGCCAGCAGCTTGGCAGCGGGAGGGCCAGGGGAGACCCAGTACTTC. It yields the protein CASSLAAGGPGETQYF.

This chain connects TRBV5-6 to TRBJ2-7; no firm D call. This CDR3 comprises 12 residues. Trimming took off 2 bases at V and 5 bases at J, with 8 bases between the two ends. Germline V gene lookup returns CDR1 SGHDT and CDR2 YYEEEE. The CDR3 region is CASSFQVHEQYF. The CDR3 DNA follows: TGTGCCAGCAGCTTTCAGGTCCACGAGCAGTACTTC.

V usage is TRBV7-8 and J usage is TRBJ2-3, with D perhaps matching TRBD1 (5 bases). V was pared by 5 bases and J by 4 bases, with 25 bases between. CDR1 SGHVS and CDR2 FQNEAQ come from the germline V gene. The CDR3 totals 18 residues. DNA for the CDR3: TGTGCCAGCAGCCGCGTAGGACACCGCCTTCCAAGAGCAGATACGCAGTATTTT. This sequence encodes CASSRVGHRLPRADTQYF.

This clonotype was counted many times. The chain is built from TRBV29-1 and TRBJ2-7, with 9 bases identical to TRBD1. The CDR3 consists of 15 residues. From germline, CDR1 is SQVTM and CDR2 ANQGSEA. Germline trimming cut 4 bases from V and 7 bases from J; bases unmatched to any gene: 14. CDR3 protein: CSVVFPTGGFREQYF. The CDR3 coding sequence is TGCAGCGTTGTCTTCCCGACAGGGGGATTTCGGGAGCAGTACTTC.

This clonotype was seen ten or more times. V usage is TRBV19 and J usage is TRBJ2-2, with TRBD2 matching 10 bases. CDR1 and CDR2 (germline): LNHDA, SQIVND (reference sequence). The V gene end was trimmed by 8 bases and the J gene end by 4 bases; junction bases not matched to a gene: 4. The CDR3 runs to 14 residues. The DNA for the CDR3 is TGTGCCAGTGAAAGCGGGAGGGCCACCGGGGAGCTGTTTTTT. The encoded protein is CASESGRATGELFF.

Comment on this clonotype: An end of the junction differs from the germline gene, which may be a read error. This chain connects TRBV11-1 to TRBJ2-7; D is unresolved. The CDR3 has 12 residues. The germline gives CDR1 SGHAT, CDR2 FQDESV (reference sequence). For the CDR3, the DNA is TGTGCCAGCAGCTTACTCTCCCACGAGCAGTACTTC. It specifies CASSLLSHEQYF. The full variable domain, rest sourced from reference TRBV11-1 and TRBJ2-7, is EAEVAQSPRYKITEKSQAVAFWCDPISGHATLYWYRQILGQGPELLVQFQDESVVDDSQLPKDRFSAERLKGVDSTLKIQPAELGDSAMYLCASSLLSHEQYFGPGTRLTVT.

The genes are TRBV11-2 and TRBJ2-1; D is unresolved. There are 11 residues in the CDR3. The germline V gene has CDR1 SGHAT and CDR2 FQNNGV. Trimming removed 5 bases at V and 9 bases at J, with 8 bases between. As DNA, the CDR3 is TGTGCCAGCAGCATCACGGGTGAGCAGTTCTTC. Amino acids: CASSITGEQFF. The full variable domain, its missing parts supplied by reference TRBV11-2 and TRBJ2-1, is EAGVAQSPRYKIIEKRQSVAFWCNPISGHATLYWYQQILGQGPKLLIQFQNNGVVDDSQLPKDRFSAERLKGVDSTLKIQPAKLEDSAVYLCASSITGEQFFGPGTRLTVL.

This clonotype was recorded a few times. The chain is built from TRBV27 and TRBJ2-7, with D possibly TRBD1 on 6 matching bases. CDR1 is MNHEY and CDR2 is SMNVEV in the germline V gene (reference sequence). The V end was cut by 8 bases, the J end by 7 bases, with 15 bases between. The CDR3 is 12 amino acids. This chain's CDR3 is CASGTPMEEQYF. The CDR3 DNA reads TGTGCCAGCGGGACACCGATGGAAGAGCAGTACTTC.

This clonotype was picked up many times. CDR3 nucleotides: TGCGCCAGCAGCTTGTACCAGGGTTCCATCGAGCAGTACTTC. Translation gives CASSLYQGSIEQYF. J is TRBJ2-7 and V is TRBV5-1; tentative D call: TRBD1 (5 bases). Germline V lookup: CDR1 SGHRS, CDR2 YFSETQ. CDR3 length equals 14 residues. V was pared by 1 base and J by 6 bases, with 14 bases between.

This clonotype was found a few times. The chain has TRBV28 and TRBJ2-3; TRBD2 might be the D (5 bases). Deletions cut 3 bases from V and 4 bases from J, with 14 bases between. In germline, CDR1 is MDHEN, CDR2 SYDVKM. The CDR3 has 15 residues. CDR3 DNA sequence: TGTGCCAGCAGTTTCTACCAACCCGGGGCAGATACGCAGTATTTT. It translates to CASSFYQPGADTQYF.

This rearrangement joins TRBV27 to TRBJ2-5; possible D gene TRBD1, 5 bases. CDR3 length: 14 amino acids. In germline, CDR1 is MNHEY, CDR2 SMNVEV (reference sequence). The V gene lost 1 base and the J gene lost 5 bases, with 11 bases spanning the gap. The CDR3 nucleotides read TGTGCCAGCAGTTTATTCTGGGGCGCTGAGACCCAGTACTTC. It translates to CASSLFWGAETQYF.

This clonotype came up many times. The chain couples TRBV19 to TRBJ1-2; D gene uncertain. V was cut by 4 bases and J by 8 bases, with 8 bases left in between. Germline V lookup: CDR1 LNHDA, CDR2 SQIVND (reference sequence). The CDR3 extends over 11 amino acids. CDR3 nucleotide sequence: TGTGCCAGTAGTAGAGAGCGCGGCTACACCTTC. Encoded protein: CASSRERGYTF.

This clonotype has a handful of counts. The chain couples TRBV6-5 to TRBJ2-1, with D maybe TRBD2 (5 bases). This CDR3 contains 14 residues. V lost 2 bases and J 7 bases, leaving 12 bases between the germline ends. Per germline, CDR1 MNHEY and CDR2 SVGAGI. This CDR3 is CASSYLGTGNEQFF. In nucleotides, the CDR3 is TGTGCCAGCAGTTACCTGGGAACGGGGAATGAGCAGTTCTTC.